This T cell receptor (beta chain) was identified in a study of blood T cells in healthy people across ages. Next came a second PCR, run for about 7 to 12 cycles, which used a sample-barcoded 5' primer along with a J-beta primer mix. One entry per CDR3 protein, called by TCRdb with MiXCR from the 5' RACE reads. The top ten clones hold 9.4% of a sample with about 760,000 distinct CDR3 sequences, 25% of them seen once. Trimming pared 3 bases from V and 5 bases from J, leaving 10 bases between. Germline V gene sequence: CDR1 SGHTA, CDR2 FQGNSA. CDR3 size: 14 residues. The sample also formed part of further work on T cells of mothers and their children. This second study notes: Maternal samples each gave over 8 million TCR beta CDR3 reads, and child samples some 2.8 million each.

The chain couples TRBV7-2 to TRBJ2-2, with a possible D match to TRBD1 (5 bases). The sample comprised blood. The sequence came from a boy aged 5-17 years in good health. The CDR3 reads CASSLWGSTGELFF. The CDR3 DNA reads TGTGCCAGCAGCTTGTGGGGCTCGACCGGGGAGCTGTTTTTT. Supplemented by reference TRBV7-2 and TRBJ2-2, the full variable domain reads GAGVSQSPSNKVTEKGKDVELRCDPISGHTALYWYRQSLGQGLEFLIYFQGNSAPDKSGLPSDRFSAERTGGSVSTLTIQRTQQEDSAVYLCASSLWGSTGELFFGEGSRLTVL.